Listed below are T cell receptor beta chains from one sample, sequenced in a study of shared clonotypes between healthy human individuals. Clones were sequenced by immunoSEQ multiplex PCR, and TCRdb holds only the in-frame ones, with some missing. This repertoire shows about 2 million clones, 95% found once; its top ten account for roughly 0.13%. Specimen: naive CD4+ T cells sorted from blood. The source is a man aged 18 to 35 in good health. Each CDR3 is given without its conserved first and last residue. The order of the fields is J gene, clone size, V gene, CDR3 protein. Size is stated for part of the rows, as once, few or many counts, or as a class when the clone is expanded.

j_gene: TRBJ2-1
abundance: NA
v_gene: TRBV4-1
CDR3aa: ASSQLALASNEQF

j_gene: TRBJ2-5
abundance: once
v_gene: TRBV10-3
CDR3aa: AINDRESETQY

j_gene: TRBJ2-1
abundance: NA
v_gene: TRBV7-3
CDR3aa: ASSLEGGPRNNEQF

j_gene: TRBJ2-7
abundance: once
v_gene: TRBV11-3
CDR3aa: ASSLSDRGTEQY

j_gene: TRBJ1-1
abundance: once
v_gene: TRBV5-1
CDR3aa: ASNDRLGTEAF

j_gene: TRBJ2-4
abundance: NA
v_gene: TRBV7-2
CDR3aa: ASSLAVQGAGAKNIQY

j_gene: TRBJ1-3
abundance: NA
v_gene: TRBV6-5
CDR3aa: ASSYSRQISGNTIY

j_gene: TRBJ2-1
abundance: NA
v_gene: TRBV6-5
CDR3aa: ASIGGGYNEQF

j_gene: TRBJ1-1
abundance: many
v_gene: TRBV5-4
CDR3aa: ASSHPNTEAF

j_gene: TRBJ1-1
abundance: NA
v_gene: TRBV5-1
CDR3aa: ASSSGLGVGTEAF

j_gene: TRBJ2-3
abundance: NA
v_gene: TRBV10-3
CDR3aa: AISVAGALDTQY

j_gene: TRBJ2-5
abundance: NA
v_gene: TRBV6-6
CDR3aa: ASSYSGIQETQY

j_gene: TRBJ1-5
abundance: once
v_gene: TRBV18
CDR3aa: ASSPPGGSGNQPQH

j_gene: TRBJ2-1
abundance: NA
v_gene: TRBV7-2
CDR3aa: ASSLARANEQF

j_gene: TRBJ2-5
abundance: NA
v_gene: TRBV30
CDR3aa: AWRPQAGETQY

j_gene: TRBJ2-7
abundance: NA
v_gene: TRBV30
CDR3aa: AWRRTGVAYEQY

j_gene: TRBJ2-1
abundance: NA
v_gene: TRBV30
CDR3aa: AWSAVLAGGRRSYNEQF

j_gene: TRBJ1-4
abundance: NA
v_gene: TRBV7-9
CDR3aa: ASSPRAGGTNEKLF

j_gene: TRBJ2-1
abundance: NA
v_gene: TRBV9
CDR3aa: ASSVDTGSYNEQF

j_gene: TRBJ1-2
abundance: NA
v_gene: TRBV6-4
CDR3aa: ASSGQELHYGYT

j_gene: TRBJ2-2
abundance: NA
v_gene: TRBV5-4
CDR3aa: ASTETQGTGELF

j_gene: TRBJ2-3
abundance: NA
v_gene: TRBV18
CDR3aa: ASSGVGDTQY

j_gene: TRBJ1-4
abundance: NA
v_gene: TRBV27
CDR3aa: ASSVAGAGEKLF

j_gene: TRBJ1-6
abundance: NA
v_gene: TRBV5-1
CDR3aa: ASKPLPETGNNSPLH

j_gene: TRBJ2-4
abundance: NA
v_gene: TRBV4-1
CDR3aa: ASSQDFGGVVKNIQY

j_gene: TRBJ2-3
abundance: once
v_gene: TRBV4-2
CDR3aa: ASSQGGAEDTQY

j_gene: TRBJ1-6
abundance: NA
v_gene: TRBV18
CDR3aa: ASSPMDRDSPLH

j_gene: TRBJ2-6
abundance: once
v_gene: TRBV5-1
CDR3aa: ASSLGGFSGANVLT

j_gene: TRBJ2-3
abundance: NA
v_gene: TRBV10-1
CDR3aa: ASSAQGDLRDTQY

j_gene: TRBJ2-7
abundance: NA
v_gene: TRBV27
CDR3aa: ASRPGGGGTYEQY

j_gene: TRBJ1-3
abundance: once
v_gene: TRBV7-9
CDR3aa: ASSPLGVVGNTIY

j_gene: TRBJ2-7
abundance: NA
v_gene: TRBV6-5
CDR3aa: ASSSQRTGKYEQY

j_gene: TRBJ2-7
abundance: NA
v_gene: TRBV10-1
CDR3aa: ASSRTGTTYEQY

j_gene: TRBJ2-5
abundance: few
v_gene: TRBV5-1
CDR3aa: ASSLAAGDQETQY

j_gene: TRBJ2-3
abundance: once
v_gene: TRBV5-1
CDR3aa: ASSLVIATDTQY

j_gene: TRBJ1-2
abundance: once
v_gene: TRBV10-1
CDR3aa: ASSEGPNYGYT

j_gene: TRBJ2-2
abundance: NA
v_gene: TRBV30
CDR3aa: AWSLRDRVITGELF

j_gene: TRBJ1-1
abundance: once
v_gene: TRBV5-1
CDR3aa: ASSYLQGMNTEAF

j_gene: TRBJ1-2
abundance: NA
v_gene: TRBV7-2
CDR3aa: ASSLRGDYGYT

j_gene: TRBJ2-1
abundance: NA
v_gene: TRBV5-1
CDR3aa: ASSLSYNEQF

j_gene: TRBJ1-2
abundance: many
v_gene: TRBV11-2
CDR3aa: ASSLLPGGNYGYT

j_gene: TRBJ1-3
abundance: NA
v_gene: TRBV2
CDR3aa: ASSAGLLVSGNTIY

j_gene: TRBJ1-1
abundance: NA
v_gene: TRBV5-1
CDR3aa: ASSPYRTVNTEAF

j_gene: TRBJ2-1
abundance: NA
v_gene: TRBV11-3
CDR3aa: ASSSSGVYNEQF

j_gene: TRBJ2-7
abundance: NA
v_gene: TRBV9
CDR3aa: ASSTGTGATYEQY